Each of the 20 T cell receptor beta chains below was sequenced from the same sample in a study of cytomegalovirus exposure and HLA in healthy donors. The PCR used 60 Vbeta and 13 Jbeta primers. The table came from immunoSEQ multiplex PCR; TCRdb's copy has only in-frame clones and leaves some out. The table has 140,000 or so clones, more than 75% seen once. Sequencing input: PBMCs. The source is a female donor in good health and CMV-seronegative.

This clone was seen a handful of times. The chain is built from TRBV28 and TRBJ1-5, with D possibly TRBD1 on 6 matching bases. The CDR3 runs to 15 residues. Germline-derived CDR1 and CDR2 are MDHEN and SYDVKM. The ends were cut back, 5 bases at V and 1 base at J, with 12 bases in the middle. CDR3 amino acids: CASSLSGTSNQPQHF. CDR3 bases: TGTGCCAGCAGTCTATCCGGGACAAGCAATCAGCCCCAGCATTTT.

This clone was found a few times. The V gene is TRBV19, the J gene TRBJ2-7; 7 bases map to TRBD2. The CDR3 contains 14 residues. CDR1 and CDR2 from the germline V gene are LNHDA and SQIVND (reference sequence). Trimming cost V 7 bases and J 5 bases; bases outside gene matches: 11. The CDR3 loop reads CASTGDYSSDEQYF. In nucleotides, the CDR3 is TGTGCCAGTACCGGGGACTATTCGAGCGACGAGCAGTACTTC.

CDR3 nucleotides: TGTGCCAGCAGTTTGGCGGGACGGAGCACTGAAGCTTTCTTT. This codes for CASSLAGRSTEAFF. The chain carries TRBV27 and TRBJ1-1; a weak D match, TRBD1 (5 bases). Germline lookup yields CDR1 MNHEY and CDR2 SMNVEV (reference sequence). Trimming left V 3 bases short and J 4 bases short, with 12 bases between. The CDR3 spans 14 residues.

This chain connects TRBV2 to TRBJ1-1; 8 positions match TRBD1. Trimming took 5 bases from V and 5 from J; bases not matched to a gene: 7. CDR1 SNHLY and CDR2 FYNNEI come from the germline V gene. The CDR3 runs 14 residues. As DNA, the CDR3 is TGTGCCAGCAGTTCGGACAGGGCTGTGACTGAAGCTTTCTTT. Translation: CASSSDRAVTEAFF.

DNA of the CDR3: TGTGCCAGCAGTCCAACTCCAGGGGAGCAGTACTTC. The encoded protein is CASSPTPGEQYF. The V gene is TRBV28, the J gene TRBJ2-7; TRBD1 might be the D (5 bases). Germline V gene sequence: CDR1 MDHEN, CDR2 SYDVKM. Between the trimmed V and J ends, which lost 5 bases and 7 bases, there was a span of 12 bases. The CDR3 has 12 amino acids. Full variable domain (missing parts from reference TRBV28 and TRBJ2-7): DVKVTQSSRYLVKRTGEKVFLECVQDMDHENMFWYRQDPGLGLRLIYFSYDVKMKEKGDIPEGYSVSREKKERFSLILESASTNQTSMYLCASSPTPGEQYFGPGTRLTVT.

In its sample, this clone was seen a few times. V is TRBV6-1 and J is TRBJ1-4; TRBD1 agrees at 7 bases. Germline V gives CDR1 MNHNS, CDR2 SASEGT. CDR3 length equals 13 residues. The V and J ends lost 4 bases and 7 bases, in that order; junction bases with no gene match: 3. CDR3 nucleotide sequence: TGTGCCAGCAGTGTCGGACAGGCTGAAAAACTGTTTTTT. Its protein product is CASSVGQAEKLFF.

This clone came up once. The CDR3 loop reads CASSLRSGQNTEAFF. In DNA, the CDR3 is TGTGCCAGCAGCTTACGATCGGGTCAGAACACTGAAGCTTTCTTT. The gene calls are TRBV7-9 and TRBJ1-1, with D hard to call. Trimming took off 2 bases at V and 1 base at J, with 11 bases between the two ends. CDR1 SEHNR and CDR2 FQNEAQ come from the germline V gene (reference sequence). The CDR3 is 15 amino acids.

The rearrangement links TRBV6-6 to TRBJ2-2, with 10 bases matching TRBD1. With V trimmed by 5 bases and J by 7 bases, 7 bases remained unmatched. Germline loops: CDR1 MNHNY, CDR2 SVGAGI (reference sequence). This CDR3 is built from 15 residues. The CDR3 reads CASSPRDRGLGELFF. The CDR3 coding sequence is TGTGCCAGCAGTCCACGCGACAGGGGGCTCGGGGAGCTGTTTTTT.

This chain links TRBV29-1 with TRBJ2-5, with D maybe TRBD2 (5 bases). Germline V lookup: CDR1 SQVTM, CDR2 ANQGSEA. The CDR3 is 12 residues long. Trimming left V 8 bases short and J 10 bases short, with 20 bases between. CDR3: CSFLVALPVQYF. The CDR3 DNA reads TGCAGCTTTCTGGTAGCGCTCCCGGTCCAGTACTTC.

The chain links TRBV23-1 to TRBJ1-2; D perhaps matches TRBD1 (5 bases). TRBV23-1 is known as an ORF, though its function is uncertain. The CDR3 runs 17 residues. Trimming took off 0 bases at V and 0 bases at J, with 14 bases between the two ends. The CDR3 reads CASSQSETEQTNYGYTF. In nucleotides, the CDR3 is TGCGCCAGCAGTCAATCAGAGACAGAGCAAACTAACTATGGCTACACCTTC.

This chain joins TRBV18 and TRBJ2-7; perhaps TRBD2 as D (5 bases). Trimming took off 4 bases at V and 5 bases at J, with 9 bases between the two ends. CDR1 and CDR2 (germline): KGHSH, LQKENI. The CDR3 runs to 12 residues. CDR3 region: CASSHGMNEQYF. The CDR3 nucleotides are TGTGCCAGCTCACACGGGATGAACGAGCAGTACTTC.

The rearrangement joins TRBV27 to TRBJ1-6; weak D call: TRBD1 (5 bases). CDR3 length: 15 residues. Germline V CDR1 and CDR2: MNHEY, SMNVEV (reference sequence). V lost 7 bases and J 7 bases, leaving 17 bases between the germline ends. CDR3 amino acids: CASTPGLGGNSPLHF. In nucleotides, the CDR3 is TGTGCCAGCACCCCGGGATTGGGGGGGAATTCACCCCTCCACTTT.

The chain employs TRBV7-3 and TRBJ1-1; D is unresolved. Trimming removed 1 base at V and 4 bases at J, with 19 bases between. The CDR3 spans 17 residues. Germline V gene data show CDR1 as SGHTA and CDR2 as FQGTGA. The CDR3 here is CASSLIRLQSSGTEAFF. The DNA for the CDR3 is TGTGCCAGCAGCTTAATAAGGCTTCAGAGTTCGGGCACTGAAGCTTTCTTT.

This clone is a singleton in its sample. The CDR3 DNA sequence: TGTGCCAGCGGCTCTTCTAGGGGATCCTACAATGAGCAGTTCTTC. It is translated as CASGSSRGSYNEQFF. V usage is TRBV27 and J usage is TRBJ2-1, with D possibly matching TRBD1 (5 bases). Trimming cost V 8 bases and J 1 base, with 15 bases left between them. Germline assignment: CDR1 MNHEY and CDR2 SMNVEV (reference sequence). This CDR3 has 15 amino acids.

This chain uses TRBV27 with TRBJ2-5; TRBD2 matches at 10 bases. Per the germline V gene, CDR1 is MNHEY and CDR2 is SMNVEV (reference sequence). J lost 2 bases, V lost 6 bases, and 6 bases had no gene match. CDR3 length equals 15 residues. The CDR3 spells CASSWTSGKQETQYF. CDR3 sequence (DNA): TGTGCCAGCAGCTGGACTAGCGGAAAACAAGAGACCCAGTACTTC.

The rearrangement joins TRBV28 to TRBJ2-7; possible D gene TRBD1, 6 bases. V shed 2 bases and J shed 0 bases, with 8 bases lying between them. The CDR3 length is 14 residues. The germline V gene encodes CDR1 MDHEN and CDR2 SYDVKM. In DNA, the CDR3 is TGTGCCAGCAGTTTAGGGACACCCTCCTACGAGCAGTACTTC. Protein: CASSLGTPSYEQYF.

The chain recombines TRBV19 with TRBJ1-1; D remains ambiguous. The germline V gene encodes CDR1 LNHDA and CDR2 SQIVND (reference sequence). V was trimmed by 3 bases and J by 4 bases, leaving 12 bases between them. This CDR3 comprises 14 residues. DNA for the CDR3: TGTGCCAGTAGTATCGGGGAGAAAGGCACTGAAGCTTTCTTT. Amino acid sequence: CASSIGEKGTEAFF.

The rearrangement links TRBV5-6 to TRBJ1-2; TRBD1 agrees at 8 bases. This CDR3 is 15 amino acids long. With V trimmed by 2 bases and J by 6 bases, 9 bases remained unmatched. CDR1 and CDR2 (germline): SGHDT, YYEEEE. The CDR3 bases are TGTGCCAGCAGCTTATTACAGGGGGTGTCGGATGGCTACACCTTC. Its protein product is CASSLLQGVSDGYTF.

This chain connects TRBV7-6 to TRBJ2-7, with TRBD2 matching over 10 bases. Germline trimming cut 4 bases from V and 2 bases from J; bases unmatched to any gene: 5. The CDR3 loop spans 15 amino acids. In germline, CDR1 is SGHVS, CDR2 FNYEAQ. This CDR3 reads CASSSTSGVAYEQYF. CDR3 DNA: TGTGCCAGCAGCTCAACTAGCGGGGTGGCCTACGAGCAGTACTTC.

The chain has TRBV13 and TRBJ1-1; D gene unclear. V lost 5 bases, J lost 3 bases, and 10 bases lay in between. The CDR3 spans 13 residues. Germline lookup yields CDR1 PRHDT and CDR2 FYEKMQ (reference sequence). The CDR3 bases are TGTGCCAGCAGCCTCCGCGAGGACACTGAAGCTTTCTTT. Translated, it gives CASSLREDTEAFF. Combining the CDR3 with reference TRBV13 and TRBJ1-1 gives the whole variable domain AAGVIQSPRHLIKEKRETATLKCYPIPRHDTVYWYQQGPGQDPQFLISFYEKMQSDKGSIPDRFSAQQFSDYHSELNMSSLELGDSALYFCASSLREDTEAFFGQGTRLTVV.